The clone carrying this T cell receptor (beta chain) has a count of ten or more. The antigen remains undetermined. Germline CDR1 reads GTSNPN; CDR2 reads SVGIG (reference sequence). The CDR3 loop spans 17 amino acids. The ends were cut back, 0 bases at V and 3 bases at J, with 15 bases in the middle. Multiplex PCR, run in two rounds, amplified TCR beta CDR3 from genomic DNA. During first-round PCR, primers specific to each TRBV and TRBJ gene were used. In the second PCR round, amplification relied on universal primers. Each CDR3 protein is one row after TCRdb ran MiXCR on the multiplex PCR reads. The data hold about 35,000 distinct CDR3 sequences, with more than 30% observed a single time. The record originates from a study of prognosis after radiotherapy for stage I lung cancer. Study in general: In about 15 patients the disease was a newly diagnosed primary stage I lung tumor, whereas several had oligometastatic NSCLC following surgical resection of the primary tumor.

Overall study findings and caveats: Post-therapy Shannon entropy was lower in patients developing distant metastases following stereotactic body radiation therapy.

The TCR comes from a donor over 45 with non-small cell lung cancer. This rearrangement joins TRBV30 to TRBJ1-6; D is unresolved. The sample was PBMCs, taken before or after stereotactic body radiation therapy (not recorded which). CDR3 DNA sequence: TGTGCCTGGAGTGTACAGTGGAGGGTCCTCTATAATTCACCCCTCCACTTT. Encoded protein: CAWSVQWRVLYNSPLHF.